The 22 T cell receptor beta chains below come from one sample, sequenced in a study of blood T cells in healthy people across ages. A second about 7 to 12 cycle PCR used barcoded and J-beta primers. One entry per CDR3 protein, called by TCRdb with MiXCR from the 5' RACE reads. The sample contains fewer than 1,200,000 distinct CDR3 sequences, about 25% of which appear only once. These same records also appear under a second study, on T cells of mothers and their children.

Input material: blood. These receptors originate from a girl aged 2 to 9 in good health.

This clonotype has only a few counts. This chain links TRBV4-3 with TRBJ2-5, with a weak D call TRBD1 (6 bases). Trimming pared 5 bases from V and 4 bases from J, leaving 11 bases between. This CDR3 is built from 13 residues. Germline CDR1 and CDR2: LGHNA and YSLEER. The CDR3 DNA reads TGCGCCAGCAGCGGGATCAGGGGAGAGACCCAGTACTTC. Translated: CASSGIRGETQYF.

This sequence joins TRBV29-1 and TRBJ2-1, with 7 positions matching TRBD2. The CDR3 covers 15 residues. V shed 4 bases, J shed 8 bases, and the junction held 14 bases outside the gene matches. Germline CDR1 reads SQVTM; CDR2 reads ANQGSEA. The CDR3: CSVVLAGDPSYEQFF. The CDR3 bases are TGCAGCGTTGTACTGGCGGGAGACCCCTCGTATGAGCAGTTCTTC.

The chain joins TRBV6-5 to TRBJ2-1; D unresolved. The CDR3 sequence is 18 residues long. Deletions cut 2 bases from V and 8 bases from J, with 25 bases between. In germline, CDR1 is MNHEY, CDR2 SVGAGI. The CDR3 reads CASSYGFLTENEWDEQFF. In nucleotides, the CDR3 is TGTGCCAGCAGTTACGGGTTTCTAACGGAAAATGAATGGGATGAGCAGTTCTTC.

The chain recombines TRBV10-3 with TRBJ2-5; D may be TRBD1 (5 bases). CDR1 and CDR2 from the germline V gene are ENHRY and SYGVKD. The CDR3 extends over 13 amino acids. Trimming removed 8 bases at V and 2 bases at J, with 12 bases between. In DNA, the CDR3 is TGTGCCATCGGGGCTGGTACGCAAGAGACCCAGTACTTC. It translates to CAIGAGTQETQYF.

This sequence joins TRBV5-8 and TRBJ2-6, with D unresolved. Trimming took off 0 bases at V and 3 bases at J, with 10 bases between the two ends. There are 16 residues in the CDR3. The germline gives CDR1 SGHTS, CDR2 YDEGEE. CDR3 DNA: TGTGCCAGCAGCTTGGCCCCCGGAATTGGGGCCAACGTCCTGACTTTC. Its translation: CASSLAPGIGANVLTF.

There are a few counts of this clonotype. V is TRBV6-1 and J is TRBJ2-6; D remains ambiguous. Trimming took 2 bases from V and 2 from J, leaving 7 bases between them. The CDR3 spans 15 residues. In germline, CDR1 is MNHNS, CDR2 SASEGT. CDR3 bases: TGTGCCAGCAGTGAATGGTCCCCTGGGGCCAACGTCCTGACTTTC. Translating it yields CASSEWSPGANVLTF.

V is TRBV12-5 and J is TRBJ1-1; 9 bases match TRBD1. The CDR3 is 21 residues long. From germline, CDR1 is LGHNT and CDR2 FRNRAP. V gave up 0 bases and J gave up 2 bases; unmatched junction bases: 19. CDR3 DNA sequence: TGTGCTAGTGGTTTGGTAGGTGGCTTGTTCGGAGACAGGGGGTCTAACACTGAAGCTTTCTTT. Translated, it gives CASGLVGGLFGDRGSNTEAFF.

A few counts support this clonotype. The V gene is TRBV28, the J gene TRBJ2-7, with D uncertain. V lost 6 bases and J 5 bases, leaving 11 bases between the germline ends. Germline V lookup: CDR1 MDHEN, CDR2 SYDVKM. CDR3 length: 12 amino acids. The CDR3 sequence: CASRLLGNEQYF. Here the CDR3 DNA reads TGTGCCAGCAGATTGTTGGGTAACGAGCAGTACTTC.

The CDR3 sequence: CASSASPGLAGGPFNPNSYEQYF. CDR3 bases: TGTGCCAGCAGCGCCTCGCCCGGACTAGCGGGGGGGCCTTTCAACCCAAACTCCTACGAGCAGTACTTC. The J gene is TRBJ2-7, the V gene TRBV21-1; the table calls TRBD2, which could not be checked here. TRBV21-1 is marked as a pseudogene. This CDR3 is 23 amino acids long.

This chain links TRBV12-3 or TRBV12-4 with TRBJ1-2, with a possible D match to TRBD1 (5 bases). The CDR3 runs 16 residues. V was cut by 1 base and J by 3 bases, with 15 bases left in between. The CDR3 DNA follows: TGTGCCAGCAGTTTAGGCGCCGGGGGACGGGACTATGGCTACACCTTC. Translated: CASSLGAGGRDYGYTF.

The chain is built from TRBV20-1 and TRBJ1-2, with D possibly TRBD1 on 6 matching bases. The germline CDR1 and CDR2 sequences are DFQATT and SNEGSKA (reference sequence). The V end was cut by 3 bases, the J end by 7 bases, with 15 bases between. The CDR3 is 13 residues long. The CDR3, as DNA: TGCAGTGCTAGTTTAGGGGGTGGTTCTGGCTACACCTTC. Its protein product is CSASLGGGSGYTF.

A single count supports this clonotype. Germline is not matched at one junction end, which may reflect a read error. The chain is built from TRBV7-6 and TRBJ2-7; D is unclear. Germline loops: CDR1 SGHVS, CDR2 FNYEAQ. This CDR3 is 15 amino acids long. The CDR3 bases are TGTGCCAGCAGCTTAGGGGTCGAGCAGCCCCACGAGCGGTACTTC. This translates into CASSLGVEQPHERYF.

This clonotype was seen more than once but under ten times. V is TRBV2 and J is TRBJ2-3, with 9 positions matching TRBD1. This CDR3 spans 14 amino acids. After removal of 10 bases from V and 4 bases from J, the junction contained 9 bases not matched to a gene. The germline gives CDR1 SNHLY, CDR2 FYNNEI. The CDR3 nucleotides are TGTGCCACTTCAAACGGGACAGGGTCAGATACGCAGTATTTT. This sequence encodes CATSNGTGSDTQYF.

The V and J genes are TRBV3-1 and TRBJ1-3; D is unresolved. The germline V and J ends were trimmed by 0 bases and 4 bases, with 13 bases remaining between them. Germline loops: CDR1 LGHDT, CDR2 YNNKEL (reference sequence). This CDR3 is 16 amino acids long. The CDR3 sequence is CASSQDSHYSGNTIYF. The CDR3 region has the DNA TGTGCCAGCAGCCAAGACTCTCATTACTCAGGAAACACCATATATTTT.

This chain uses TRBV5-1 with TRBJ2-5; D is undetermined. The germline gives CDR1 SGHRS, CDR2 YFSETQ. This CDR3 comprises 14 residues. V lost 5 bases and J lost 2, with 13 bases in between. CDR3 amino acids: CASSYRLTQETQYF. Here the CDR3 DNA reads TGCGCCAGCAGTTATAGACTCACACAAGAGACCCAGTACTTC.

The gene calls are TRBV15 and TRBJ2-5, with D possibly called TRBD1 or TRBD2 (5 bases each). Judging by the DNA end, TRBJ2-1 fits better; the J call may be wrong. The CDR3 runs to 13 residues. CDR1 and CDR2 from the germline V gene are LNHNV and YYDKDF (reference sequence). CDR3 amino acids: CATSSGGYNEQFF. The CDR3 DNA reads TGTGCCACCAGCAGTGGGGGATACAATGAGCAGTTCTTC.

V usage is TRBV29-1 and J usage is TRBJ2-3; 8 bases are shared with TRBD1. V was pared by 2 bases and J by 6 bases, with 13 bases of the junction left unmatched. Germline V gene sequence: CDR1 SQVTM, CDR2 ANQGSEA. The CDR3 has 16 amino acids. The CDR3 nucleotides are TGCAGCGTTGAACTCCGGGACAGGCCCACCTCGGATACGCAGTATTTT. Amino acid sequence: CSVELRDRPTSDTQYF.

The CDR3 bases are TGCAGTGCTAGCGGGGACACAGATACGCAGTATTTT. Encoded protein: CSASGDTDTQYF. This sequence joins TRBV20-1 and TRBJ2-3, with a weak D call TRBD2 (5 bases). CDR1 is DFQATT, CDR2 SNEGSKA, per germline (reference sequence). CDR3 length: 12 residues. V was clipped by 3 bases and J by 2 bases, with 6 bases between them.

This clonotype was seen a handful of times. The V and J genes are TRBV29-1 and TRBJ2-5, with a tentative D call TRBD1 (6 bases). The J call may not be correct, given that the DNA end is closer to TRBJ2-7. The CDR3 has 15 amino acids. Germline V gives CDR1 SQVTM, CDR2 ANQGSEA. DNA for the CDR3: TGCAGCGTTGTTTTTCCCTCGAACAGGGCTAACGAGCAGTACTTC. It yields the protein CSVVFPSNRANEQYF.

The table lists this clonotype with a few counts. The genes are TRBV12-3 or TRBV12-4 and TRBJ1-4; D is ambiguous. CDR3 length equals 14 residues. Trimming stripped 6 bases from V and 7 bases from J, with 15 bases between. The CDR3 DNA reads as TGTGCCAGCAGCGATGACCGCGTGCGTGAAAAACTGTTTTTT. It specifies CASSDDRVREKLFF.

This clonotype occurred a few times. The CDR3 nucleotides are TGCAGCGTGGGGACGGAGAACTATGGCTACACCTTC. This gives the protein CSVGTENYGYTF. The V and J genes are TRBV29-1 and TRBJ1-2; tentatively, D is TRBD1 (5 bases). Germline V gene data show CDR1 as SQVTM and CDR2 as ANQGSEA. The CDR3 sequence is 12 residues long. V was trimmed by 6 bases and J by 2 bases, leaving 10 bases between them.

This clonotype has more than one count but fewer than ten. This chain uses TRBV29-1 with TRBJ2-7; no reliable D call. Germline CDR1 SQVTM, CDR2 ANQGSEA. Trimming removed 4 bases from V and 0 bases from J, with 13 bases in between. The CDR3 covers 14 residues. CDR3 sequence: CSVVGSQSSYEQYF. DNA for the CDR3: TGCAGCGTTGTGGGCAGCCAGAGCTCCTACGAGCAGTACTTC.